This passage covers 20 T cell receptor beta chains from one sample sequenced in a study of blood T cell repertoires in COVID-19 (dated by TCRdb to 2018 to 2021). The library relied on the immunoSEQ multiplex PCR assay. TCRdb re-hosts the immuneACCESS table, in-frame sequences only. Its copies lack some clones; in the studies checked, an unresolved V gene accounts for under half of them, and the cause for the rest is not known. This sample has 200,000 or so clones in its table, and less than 90% of those were observed once. Clones ranked in the top ten supply about 2% of the sample. Sequencing input: peripheral blood. The receptor set was obtained from a man in his 70s with active or convalescent COVID-19.

This clone was counted a few times. The CDR3 region has the DNA TGTGCCAGTAGTATTCCCGGGGGGCGAGATGAGCAGTTCTTC. Its protein product is CASSIPGGRDEQFF. This chain connects TRBV19 to TRBJ2-1; perhaps TRBD2 as D (7 bases). CDR3 length equals 14 residues. Germline V gene sequence: CDR1 LNHDA, CDR2 SQIVND (reference sequence). V lost 3 bases and J lost 8, with 14 bases in between.

This clone was detected once. The rearrangement links TRBV2 to TRBJ2-7; D is ambiguous. Per the germline V gene, CDR1 is SNHLY and CDR2 is FYNNEI. V was pared by 7 bases and J by 2 bases, with 15 bases between. The CDR3 extends over 14 amino acids. The CDR3 region has the DNA TGTGCCAGCACTTATTGGGCGCTGCCCTACGAGCAGTACTTC. Residues: CASTYWALPYEQYF.

The rearrangement joins TRBV15 to TRBJ2-3; D call uncertain. The germline V gene encodes CDR1 LNHNV and CDR2 YYDKDF (reference sequence). The V end was cut by 6 bases, the J end by 3 bases, with 4 bases between. The CDR3 extends over 11 amino acids. CDR3 in amino acids: CATSLTDTQYF. The DNA of the CDR3 is TGTGCCACCAGTCTGACAGATACGCAGTATTTT.

The chain uses TRBV5-1 and TRBJ2-5; perhaps TRBD1 as D (6 bases). The V and J ends lost 0 bases and 2 bases respectively, with 11 bases between them. Germline loops: CDR1 SGHRS, CDR2 YFSETQ. The CDR3 has 15 amino acids. The CDR3 loop reads CASSLDLDSQETQYF. The CDR3 DNA is TGCGCCAGCAGCTTGGATTTGGACAGTCAAGAGACCCAGTACTTC.

The sample holds one count of this clone. CDR3 DNA: TGTGCCAGCAGTTACTCCACCAGGGGGCGAAATCAGCCCCAGCATTTT. This encodes CASSYSTRGRNQPQHF. The chain is built from TRBV6-2 or TRBV6-3 and TRBJ1-5; 8 positions agree with TRBD1. With 0 bases clipped from V and 4 bases from J, the junction kept 5 bases outside the gene matches. This CDR3 spans 16 amino acids. CDR1 and CDR2 (germline): MNHEY, SVGEGT.

The chain is built from TRBV25-1 and TRBJ1-1; possible D gene TRBD1, 5 bases. With 6 bases removed from V and 4 bases from J, the gap between germline ends came to 15 bases. This CDR3 contains 14 residues. Per germline, CDR1 MGHDK and CDR2 SYGVNS. CDR3 sequence reads: CASRGGSPGTEAFF. The CDR3 DNA reads TGTGCCAGCAGGGGGGGATCCCCCGGCACTGAAGCTTTCTTT. Looking up the rest from reference TRBV25-1 and TRBJ1-1 gives the full variable domain: EADIYQTPRYLVIGTGKKITLECSQTMGHDKMYWYQQDPGMELHLIHYSYGVNSTEKGDLSSESTVSRIRTEHFPLTLESARPSHTSQYLCASRGGSPGTEAFFGQGTRLTVV.

The J gene is TRBJ2-1, the V gene TRBV6-1, with D possibly being TRBD2 (5 bases). The germline V gene encodes CDR1 MNHNS and CDR2 SASEGT. The length of the CDR3 is 15 residues. The V gene lost 2 bases and the J gene lost 2 bases, with 10 bases spanning the gap. The CDR3: CASSEWSGPYNEQFF. CDR3 nucleotide sequence: TGTGCCAGCAGTGAATGGAGCGGTCCCTACAATGAGCAGTTCTTC.

J is TRBJ2-1 and V is TRBV5-4; 8 nucleotides line up with TRBD2. Trimming removed 4 bases from V and 9 bases from J; junction bases left unmatched: 12. Germline CDR1 is SGHNT and CDR2 is YYREEE (reference sequence). The CDR3 runs to 15 residues. CDR3 DNA: TGTGCCAGCAGCCAGGCCGGGACTAGGTTCGGTGAGCAGTTCTTC. This gives the protein CASSQAGTRFGEQFF.

The genes are TRBV5-1 and TRBJ2-2, with D possibly matching TRBD1 (5 bases). The germline gives CDR1 SGHRS, CDR2 YFSETQ. The CDR3 is 14 amino acids. Trimming shortened V by 4 bases and J by 1 base, and 8 bases separated the two germline ends. The CDR3 here is CASSNTGNTGELFF. The CDR3 coding sequence is TGCGCCAGCAGCAATACAGGGAACACCGGGGAGCTGTTTTTT.

The chain employs TRBV6-2 or TRBV6-3 and TRBJ2-3, with 9 bases identical to TRBD2. V lost 6 bases and J lost 2; bases outside the gene matches: 6. In germline, CDR1 is MNHEY, CDR2 SVGEGT. The CDR3 consists of 15 residues. The chain's CDR3 is CASRPIAGATDTQYF. In nucleotides, the CDR3 is TGTGCCAGCAGGCCTATAGCGGGGGCCACAGATACGCAGTATTTT.

The chain joins TRBV4-3 to TRBJ1-6; 7 nucleotides agree with TRBD1. The germline V gene encodes CDR1 LGHNA and CDR2 YSLEER. Unmatched junction bases numbered 3, after V lost 4 bases and J lost 0 bases. The CDR3 runs to 16 residues. This CDR3 reads CASSRRQGSYNSPLHF. The DNA of the CDR3 is TGCGCCAGCAGCCGGCGACAGGGCTCCTATAATTCACCCCTCCACTTT.

This clone occurred once. The chain recombines TRBV6-5 with TRBJ2-5, with D tentatively TRBD1 (5 bases). The CDR3 totals 11 residues. V dropped 7 bases and J dropped 9 bases, with 12 bases sitting between them. From germline, CDR1 is MNHEY and CDR2 SVGAGI. CDR3 DNA: TGTGCCAGCACCCACCTCAGGGCCCAGTACTTC. It yields the protein CASTHLRAQYF.

V is TRBV5-1 and J is TRBJ2-3, with D possibly TRBD1 on 5 matching bases. This CDR3 contains 14 residues. Germline V gene sequence: CDR1 SGHRS, CDR2 YFSETQ. V lost 7 bases, J lost 2 bases, and 14 bases lay in between. For the CDR3, the DNA is TGCGCCAGCGGACAAGGGGAACTCACAGATACGCAGTATTTT. Its protein product is CASGQGELTDTQYF.

The chain carries TRBV2 and TRBJ2-5; maybe TRBD2 (5 bases). In germline, CDR1 is SNHLY, CDR2 FYNNEI. The V and J ends lost 4 bases and 1 base respectively, with 13 bases between them. The CDR3 consists of 15 residues. The CDR3 DNA reads TGTGCCAGCAGTGGTGGACTTTTAGGCCAAGAGACCCAGTACTTC. Translated: CASSGGLLGQETQYF. Together with reference TRBV2 and TRBJ2-5, the CDR3 gives the full variable domain: EPEVTQTPSHQVTQMGQEVILRCVPISNHLYFYWYRQILGQKVEFLVSFYNNEISEKSEIFDDQFSVERPDGSNFTLKIRSTKLEDSAMYFCASSGGLLGQETQYFGPGTRLLVL.

This chain's CDR3 is CASSFRGTEAFF. DNA for the CDR3: TGTGCCAGCAGTTTTAGGGGCACTGAAGCTTTCTTT. V and J are TRBV28 and TRBJ1-1, with D possibly matching TRBD1 (5 bases). The CDR3 loop spans 12 amino acids. V was trimmed by 3 bases and J by 4 bases, leaving 6 bases between them. Germline V gene data show CDR1 as MDHEN and CDR2 as SYDVKM.

The chain combines TRBV19 with TRBJ2-7; possible D gene TRBD1, 6 bases. This CDR3 comprises 14 residues. In germline, CDR1 is LNHDA, CDR2 SQIVND (reference sequence). V was clipped by 7 bases and J by 4 bases, with 17 bases between them. The CDR3 DNA is TGTGCCAGTAAGGATCAGACAGGCTCTTACGAGCAGTACTTC. Translation gives CASKDQTGSYEQYF.

The genes are TRBV19 and TRBJ1-5, with 8 nucleotides matching TRBD1. Germline-derived CDR1 and CDR2 are LNHDA and SQIVND (reference sequence). J was trimmed by 3 bases and V by 5 bases; bases with no gene match: 6. This CDR3 region has 15 residues. The CDR3 sequence is CASSVYRGANQPQHF. The CDR3, as DNA: TGTGCCAGTAGTGTATACAGGGGGGCCAATCAGCCCCAGCATTTT.

V gene TRBV2 combines with J gene TRBJ2-3; a possible D gene is TRBD2 (5 bases). In germline, CDR1 is SNHLY, CDR2 FYNNEI. CDR3 size: 14 residues. Trimming removed 6 bases from V and 2 bases from J, with 12 bases in between. CDR3 coding DNA: TGTGCCAGCAGGAGTTCGGAGGTCACAGATACGCAGTATTTT. This translates into CASRSSEVTDTQYF.

The chain uses TRBV24-1 and TRBJ2-1, with 10 bases fitting TRBD1. The ends lost 4 bases at V and 3 bases at J; junction bases unmatched: 5. The V gene's germline CDR1 is KGHDR and CDR2 SFDVKD. This CDR3 has 16 residues. In nucleotides, the CDR3 is TGTGCCACCAGTGACCCGACAGGGGGCGGCTACAATGAGCAGTTCTTC. This encodes CATSDPTGGGYNEQFF.

The V gene is TRBV2, the J gene TRBJ2-1; no definite D call. Germline V gene data show CDR1 as SNHLY and CDR2 as FYNNEI. This CDR3 region has 15 residues. Trimming shortened V by 4 bases and J by 7 bases, and 17 bases separated the two germline ends. CDR3 sequence: CASSVPLEVGNEQFF. Written as DNA, the CDR3 is TGTGCCAGCAGTGTTCCCCTCGAGGTTGGGAATGAGCAGTTCTTC.